This entry describes one TCR beta chain. Its specificity is not known. One entry per CDR3 protein, without DNA, is what TCRdb gives after re-calling the 5' RACE reads. This sample's table reports 500,000 to 700,000 distinct CDR3 sequences. Germline V gives CDR1 SGHAT, CDR2 FQDESV (reference sequence). CDR3 size: 16 residues. The data stem from a study of T cells expressing NK-cell markers. About the study: Source material for TCR beta repertoires consisted of sorted CD3+CD56+NKG2C+, CD3+CD56+NKG2C- and CD3+CD56-NKG2C+ T cells. Among the eight sequenced donors, seven tested HCMV-seropositive and one tested seronegative. Study results and limitations: Several donors' CD3+CD56-NKG2C+ cells were dominated by the same clonotypes.

The sequenced sample was blood T cells: a sorted CD56 or NKG2C T cell subset, CD4+ or CD8+ T cells, or bulk PBMC T cells (not recorded which). The chain links TRBV11-1 to TRBJ2-5; TCRdb's D call, TRBD1, is unchecked because there is no DNA. The TCR sequence derives from a man between 18 and 35 years old in good health. CDR3 amino acids: CASSLTWTGNQETQYF. The full variable domain, in which reference TRBV11-1 and TRBJ2-5 provide the parts outside the CDR3, is EAEVAQSPRYKITEKSQAVAFWCDPISGHATLYWYRQILGQGPELLVQFQDESVVDDSQLPKDRFSAERLKGVDSTLKIQPAELGDSAMYLCASSLTWTGNQETQYFGPGTRLLVL.